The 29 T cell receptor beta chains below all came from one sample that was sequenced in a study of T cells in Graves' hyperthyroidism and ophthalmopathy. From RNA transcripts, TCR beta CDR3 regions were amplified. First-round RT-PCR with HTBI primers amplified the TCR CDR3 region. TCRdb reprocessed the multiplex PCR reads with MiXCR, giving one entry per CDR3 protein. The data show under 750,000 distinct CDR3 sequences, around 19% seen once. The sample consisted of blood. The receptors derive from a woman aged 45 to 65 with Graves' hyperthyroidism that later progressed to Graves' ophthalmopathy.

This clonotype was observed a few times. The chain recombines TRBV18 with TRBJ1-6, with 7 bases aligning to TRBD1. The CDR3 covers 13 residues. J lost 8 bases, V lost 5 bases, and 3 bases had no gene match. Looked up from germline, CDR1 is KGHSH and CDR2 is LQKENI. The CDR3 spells CASSDRVDSPLHF. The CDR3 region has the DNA TGTGCCAGCTCAGACAGGGTTGATTCACCCCTCCACTTT.

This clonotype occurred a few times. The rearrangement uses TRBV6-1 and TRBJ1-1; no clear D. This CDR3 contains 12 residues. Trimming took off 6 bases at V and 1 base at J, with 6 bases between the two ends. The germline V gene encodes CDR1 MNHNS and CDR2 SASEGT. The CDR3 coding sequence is TGTGCCAGCAGACTAAAGAACACTGAAGCTTTCTTT. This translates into CASRLKNTEAFF.

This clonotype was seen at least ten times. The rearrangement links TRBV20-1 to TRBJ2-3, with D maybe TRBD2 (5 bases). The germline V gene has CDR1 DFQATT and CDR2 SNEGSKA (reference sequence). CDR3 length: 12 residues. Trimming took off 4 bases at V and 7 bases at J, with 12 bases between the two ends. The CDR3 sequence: CSAIEGGNTQYF. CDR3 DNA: TGCAGTGCTATAGAGGGTGGAAATACGCAGTATTTT.

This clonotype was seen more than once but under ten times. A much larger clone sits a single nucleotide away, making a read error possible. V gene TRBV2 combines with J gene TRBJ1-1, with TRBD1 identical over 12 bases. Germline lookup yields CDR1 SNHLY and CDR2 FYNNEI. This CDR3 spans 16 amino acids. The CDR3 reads CASAPGTGGANTEASF. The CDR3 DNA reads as TGTGCCAGCGCGCCCGGGACAGGGGGCGCAAACACTGAAGCTTCCTTT.

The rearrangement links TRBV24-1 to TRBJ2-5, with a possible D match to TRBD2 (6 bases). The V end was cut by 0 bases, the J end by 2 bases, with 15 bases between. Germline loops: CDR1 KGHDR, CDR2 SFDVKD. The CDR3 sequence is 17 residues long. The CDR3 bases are TGTGCCACCAGTGATTTGCTCGCGGGGTATAAACAAGAGACCCAGTACTTC. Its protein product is CATSDLLAGYKQETQYF.

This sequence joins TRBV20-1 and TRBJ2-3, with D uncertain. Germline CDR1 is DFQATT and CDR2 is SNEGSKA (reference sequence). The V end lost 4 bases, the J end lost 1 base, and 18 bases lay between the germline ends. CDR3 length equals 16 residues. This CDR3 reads CSANPEVGRGTDTQYF. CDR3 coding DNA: TGCAGTGCTAACCCTGAGGTCGGTCGGGGCACAGATACGCAGTATTTT.

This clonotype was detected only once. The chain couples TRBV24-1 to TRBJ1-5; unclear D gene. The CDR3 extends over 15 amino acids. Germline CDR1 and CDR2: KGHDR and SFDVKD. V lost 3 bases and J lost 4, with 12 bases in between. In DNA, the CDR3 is TGTGCCACCAGTGATGTCCCCCCGAGGAATCAGCCCCAGCATTTT. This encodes CATSDVPPRNQPQHF.

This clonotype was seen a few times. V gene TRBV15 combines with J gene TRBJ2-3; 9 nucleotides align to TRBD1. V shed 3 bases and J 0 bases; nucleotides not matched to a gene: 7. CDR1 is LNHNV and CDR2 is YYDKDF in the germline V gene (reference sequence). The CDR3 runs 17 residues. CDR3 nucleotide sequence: TGTGCCACCAGCAGGGGCCACAGGGGGCTAAGCACAGATACGCAGTATTTT. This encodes CATSRGHRGLSTDTQYF.

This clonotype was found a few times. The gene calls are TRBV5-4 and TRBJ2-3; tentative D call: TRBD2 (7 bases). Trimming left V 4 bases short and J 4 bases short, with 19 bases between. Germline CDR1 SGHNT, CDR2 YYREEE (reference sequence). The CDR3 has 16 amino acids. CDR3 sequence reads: CASSTEGGGSPDTQYF. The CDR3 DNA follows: TGTGCCAGCAGCACCGAGGGGGGGGGCTCTCCAGATACGCAGTATTTT.

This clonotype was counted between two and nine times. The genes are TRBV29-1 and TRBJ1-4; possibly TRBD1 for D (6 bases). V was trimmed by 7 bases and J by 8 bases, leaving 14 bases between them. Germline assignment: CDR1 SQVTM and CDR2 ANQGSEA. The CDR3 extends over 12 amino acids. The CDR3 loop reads CSAGTRGEKLFF. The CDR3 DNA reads TGCAGCGCTGGGACAAGGGGAGAAAAACTGTTTTTT.

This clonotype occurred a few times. The CDR3 spells CASGPQVGSNYGYTF. The DNA of the CDR3 is TGTGCTAGTGGCCCCCAGGTAGGGTCAAACTATGGCTACACCTTC. This chain uses TRBV12-5 with TRBJ1-2; D is undetermined. The germline V gene encodes CDR1 LGHNT and CDR2 FRNRAP. The CDR3 sequence is 15 residues long. Trimming stripped 6 bases from V and 2 bases from J, with 16 bases between.

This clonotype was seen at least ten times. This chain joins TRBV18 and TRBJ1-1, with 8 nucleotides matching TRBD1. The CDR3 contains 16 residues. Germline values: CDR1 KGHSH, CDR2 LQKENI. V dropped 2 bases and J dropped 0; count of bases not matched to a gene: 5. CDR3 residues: CASSPNRGAMNTEAFF. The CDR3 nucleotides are TGTGCCAGCTCACCAAACAGGGGGGCGATGAACACTGAAGCTTTCTTT.

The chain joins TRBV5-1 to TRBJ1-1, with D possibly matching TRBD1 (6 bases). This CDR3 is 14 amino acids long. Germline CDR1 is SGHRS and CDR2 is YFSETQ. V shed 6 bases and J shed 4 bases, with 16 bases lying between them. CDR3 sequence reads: CASTGRGGGTEAFF. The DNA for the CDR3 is TGCGCCAGCACGGGGAGGGGGGGCGGCACTGAAGCTTTCTTT.

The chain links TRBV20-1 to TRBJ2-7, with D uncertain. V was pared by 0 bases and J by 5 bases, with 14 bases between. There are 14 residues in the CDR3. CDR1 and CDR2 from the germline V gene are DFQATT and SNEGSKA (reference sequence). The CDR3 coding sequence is TGCAGTGCTAGAGATATAACACTCGGGCACGAGCAGTACTTC. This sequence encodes CSARDITLGHEQYF.

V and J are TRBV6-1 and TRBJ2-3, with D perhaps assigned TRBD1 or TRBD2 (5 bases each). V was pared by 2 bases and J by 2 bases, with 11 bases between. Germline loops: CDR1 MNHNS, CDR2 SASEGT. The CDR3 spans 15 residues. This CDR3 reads CASSESTGHTDTQYF. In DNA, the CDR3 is TGTGCCAGCAGTGAATCGACGGGGCACACAGATACGCAGTATTTT.

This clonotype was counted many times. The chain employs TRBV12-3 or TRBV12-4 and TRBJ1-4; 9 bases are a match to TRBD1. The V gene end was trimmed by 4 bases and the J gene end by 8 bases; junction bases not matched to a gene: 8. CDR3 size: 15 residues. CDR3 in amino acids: CASSSATGGGEKLFF. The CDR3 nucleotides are TGTGCCAGCAGTTCAGCGACAGGGGGAGGAGAAAAACTGTTTTTT.

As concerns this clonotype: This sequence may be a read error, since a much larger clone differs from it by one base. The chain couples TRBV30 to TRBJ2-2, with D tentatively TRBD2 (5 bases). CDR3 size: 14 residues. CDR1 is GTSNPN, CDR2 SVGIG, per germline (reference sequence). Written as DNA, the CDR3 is TGTGTCTGGAGTAAGCGGACGAACACCGGGGAGCTGTTTTTT. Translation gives CVWSKRTNTGELFF.

The CDR3 loop reads CASSDGLAGGLTDTQYF. The CDR3 coding sequence is TGCGCCAGCAGCGACGGACTAGCGGGGGGGTTAACAGATACGCAGTATTTT. The chain combines TRBV5-1 with TRBJ2-3; the match to TRBD2 covers 15 bases. The germline gives CDR1 SGHRS, CDR2 YFSETQ. V was pared by 4 bases and J by 3 bases, with 6 bases of the junction left unmatched. This CDR3 is 17 amino acids long.

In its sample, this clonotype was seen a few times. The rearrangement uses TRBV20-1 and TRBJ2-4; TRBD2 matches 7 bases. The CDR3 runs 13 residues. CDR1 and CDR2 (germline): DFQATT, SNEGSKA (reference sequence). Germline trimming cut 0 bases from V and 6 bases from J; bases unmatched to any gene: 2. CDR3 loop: CSARDPGGNIQYF. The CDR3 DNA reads TGCAGTGCTAGAGATCCGGGAGGAAACATTCAGTACTTC.

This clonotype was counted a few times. DNA for the CDR3: TGTGCCAGCAGCAACAAACGGGACTACACAGATACGCAGTATTTT. This gives the protein CASSNKRDYTDTQYF. V and J are TRBV3-1 and TRBJ2-3, with 7 bases aligning to TRBD2. This CDR3 contains 15 residues. Unmatched junction bases numbered 7, after V lost 5 bases and J lost 2 bases. CDR1 and CDR2 (germline): LGHDT, YNNKEL (reference sequence).

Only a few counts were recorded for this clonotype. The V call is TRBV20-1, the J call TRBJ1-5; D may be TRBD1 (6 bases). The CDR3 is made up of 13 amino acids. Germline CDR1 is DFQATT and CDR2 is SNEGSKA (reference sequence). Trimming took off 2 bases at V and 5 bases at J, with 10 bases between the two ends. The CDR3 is CSARLGGYQPQHF. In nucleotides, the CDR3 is TGCAGTGCTAGATTGGGGGGCTATCAGCCCCAGCATTTT.

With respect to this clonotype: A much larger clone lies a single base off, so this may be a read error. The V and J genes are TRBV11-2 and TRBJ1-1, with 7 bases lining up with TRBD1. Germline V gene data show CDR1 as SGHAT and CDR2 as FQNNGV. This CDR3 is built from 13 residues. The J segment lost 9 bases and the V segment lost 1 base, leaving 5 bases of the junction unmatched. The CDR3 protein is CASSLGTGPKAFF. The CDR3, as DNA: TGTGCCAGCAGCTTAGGGACAGGCCCTAAAGCTTTCTTT.

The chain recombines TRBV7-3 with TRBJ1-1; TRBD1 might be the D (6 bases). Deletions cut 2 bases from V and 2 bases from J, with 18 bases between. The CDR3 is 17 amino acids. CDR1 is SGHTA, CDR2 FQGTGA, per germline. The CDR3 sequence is CASSLGGGAGSNTEAFF. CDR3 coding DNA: TGTGCCAGCAGCTTAGGGGGGGGGGCGGGGTCAAACACTGAAGCTTTCTTT.

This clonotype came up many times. The chain's CDR3 is CASSLGSRGGEQYF. DNA of the CDR3: TGCGCCAGCAGCTTGGGTAGCAGGGGAGGCGAGCAGTACTTC. The gene calls are TRBV5-1 and TRBJ2-7, with D possibly called TRBD1 or TRBD2 (6 bases each). The V end was cut by 0 bases, the J end by 6 bases, with 13 bases between. This CDR3 is 14 amino acids long. Germline CDR1 SGHRS, CDR2 YFSETQ.

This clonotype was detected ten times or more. As DNA, the CDR3 is TGTGCCAGCAGCCAACCTGACAGGGCACCTGGAAACACCATATATTTT. Its translation is CASSQPDRAPGNTIYF. The rearrangement links TRBV3-1 to TRBJ1-3; 7 bases map to TRBD1. The CDR3 sequence is 16 residues long. Looked up from germline, CDR1 is LGHDT and CDR2 is YNNKEL (reference sequence). V was clipped by 2 bases and J by 2 bases; unmatched bases: 6.

This chain's CDR3 is CASSTPGLSDSKRNQPQHF. The CDR3, as DNA: TGTGCCAGTAGTACCCCCGGATTGTCGGACAGCAAGCGCAATCAGCCCCAGCATTTT. The chain joins TRBV19 to TRBJ1-5; D might be TRBD1 (6 bases). This CDR3 spans 19 amino acids. The V and J ends lost 4 bases and 2 bases respectively, with 24 bases between them. CDR1 and CDR2 from the germline V gene are LNHDA and SQIVND (reference sequence). The full variable domain, completed using reference TRBV19 and TRBJ1-5, is DGGITQSPKYLFRKEGQNVTLSCEQNLNHDAMYWYRQDPGQGLRLIYYSQIVNDFQKGDIAEGYSVSREKKESFPLTVTSAQKNPTAFYLCASSTPGLSDSKRNQPQHFGDGTRLSIL.

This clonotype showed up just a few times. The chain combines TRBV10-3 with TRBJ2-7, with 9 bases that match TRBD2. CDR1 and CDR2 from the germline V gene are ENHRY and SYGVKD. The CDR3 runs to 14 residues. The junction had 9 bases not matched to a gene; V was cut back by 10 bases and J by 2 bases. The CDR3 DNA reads TGTGCCACAGTAGCGGGGGCTCTAACCTACGAGCAGTACTTC. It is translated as CATVAGALTYEQYF.

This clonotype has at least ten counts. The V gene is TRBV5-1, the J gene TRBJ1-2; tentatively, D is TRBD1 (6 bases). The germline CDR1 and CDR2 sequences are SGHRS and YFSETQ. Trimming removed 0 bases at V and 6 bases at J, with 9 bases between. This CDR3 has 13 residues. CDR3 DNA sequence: TGCGCCAGCAGCTTGGACAGGGAGCATGGCTACACCTTC. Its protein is CASSLDREHGYTF. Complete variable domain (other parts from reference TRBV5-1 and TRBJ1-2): KAGVTQTPRYLIKTRGQQVTLSCSPISGHRSVSWYQQTPGQGLQFLFEYFSETQRNKGNFPGRFSGRQFSNSRSEMNVSTLELGDSALYLCASSLDREHGYTFGSGTRLTVV.

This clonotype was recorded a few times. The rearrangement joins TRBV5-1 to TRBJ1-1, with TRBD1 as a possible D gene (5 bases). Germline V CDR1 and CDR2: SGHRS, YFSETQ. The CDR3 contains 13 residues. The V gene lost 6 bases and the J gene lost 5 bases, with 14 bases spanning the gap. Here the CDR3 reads CASTLAGRTEAFF. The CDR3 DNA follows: TGCGCCAGCACCCTTGCAGGGAGGACTGAAGCTTTCTTT.